The table lists the clone carrying this T cell receptor beta chain with a few counts. The data are from a study of cytomegalovirus exposure and HLA in healthy donors. PCR involved 60 Vbeta and 13 Jbeta primers. Sequencing used immunoSEQ multiplex PCR; TCRdb keeps in-frame clones, though not all of them. The sample has about 160,000 clones, under 75% seen once. This CDR3 spans 14 amino acids. CDR1 SQVTM and CDR2 ANQGSEA come from the germline V gene. J gave up 10 bases and V 3 bases, and 8 bases lay outside the gene matches. The sequence derives from a woman aged 60-75 years in good health and CMV-seropositive. The chain employs TRBV29-1 and TRBJ1-4; TRBD1 matches 10 bases. The sample comprised PBMCs. The DNA for the CDR3 is TGCAGCGTTGAGCGGGACAGGGGATCCGGAAAACTGTTTTTT. It encodes CSVERDRGSGKLFF.